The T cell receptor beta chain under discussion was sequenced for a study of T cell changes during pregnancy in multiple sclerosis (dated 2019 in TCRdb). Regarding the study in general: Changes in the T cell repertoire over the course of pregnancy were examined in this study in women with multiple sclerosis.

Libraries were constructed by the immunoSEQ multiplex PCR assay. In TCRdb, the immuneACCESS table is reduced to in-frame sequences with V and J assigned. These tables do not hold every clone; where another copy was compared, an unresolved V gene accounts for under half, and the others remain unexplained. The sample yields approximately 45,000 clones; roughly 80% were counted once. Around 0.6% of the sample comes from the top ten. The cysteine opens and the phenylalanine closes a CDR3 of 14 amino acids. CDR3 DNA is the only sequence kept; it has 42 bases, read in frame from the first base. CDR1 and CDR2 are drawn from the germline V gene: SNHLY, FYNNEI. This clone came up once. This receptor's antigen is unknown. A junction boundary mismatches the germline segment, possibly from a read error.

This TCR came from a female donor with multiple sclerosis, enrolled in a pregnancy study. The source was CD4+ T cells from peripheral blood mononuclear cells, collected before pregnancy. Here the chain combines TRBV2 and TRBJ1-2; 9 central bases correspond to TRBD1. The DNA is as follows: TGTGCCAGCAGTGGAGCGGGACAGGGATATGTCTACACCTTC. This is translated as CASSGAGQGYVYTF.